A selection of T cell receptor beta chains follows, all from one sample in a study of T cell responses to AZD1222 COVID-19 vaccine. The table came from immunoSEQ multiplex PCR; TCRdb's copy has only in-frame clones and leaves some out. This table has approximately 190,000 clones, 94% appearing once. The sample in question was peripheral blood, obtained on day 0 of AZD1222 vaccination. All receptors come from an adult in good health. Both conserved end residues are part of each CDR3. Each record gives: J gene, V gene, D gene, CDR3 protein. A D gene is named only where the DNA matches it firmly.

j_call: TRBJ2-7
v_call: TRBV27
d_call: TRBD2
cdr3_aa: CASSLKFASGRAYEQYF

j_call: TRBJ1-2
v_call: TRBV6-4
d_call: NA
cdr3_aa: CASSGIGAGGYTF

j_call: TRBJ2-7
v_call: TRBV27
d_call: NA
cdr3_aa: CASSFNPFRYEQYF

j_call: TRBJ1-5
v_call: TRBV28
d_call: NA
cdr3_aa: CASSLSQGIGQPQHF

j_call: TRBJ1-1
v_call: TRBV5-1
d_call: NA
cdr3_aa: CASSLGGASTEAFF

j_call: TRBJ1-4
v_call: TRBV5-6
d_call: NA
cdr3_aa: CASSLGRRVASTNEKLFF

j_call: TRBJ1-3
v_call: TRBV6-1
d_call: NA
cdr3_aa: CASSGLRQGLTGNTIYF

j_call: TRBJ1-6
v_call: TRBV9
d_call: TRBD1
cdr3_aa: CASSSGQGDSPLHF

j_call: TRBJ1-1
v_call: TRBV5-1
d_call: NA
cdr3_aa: CASSQDGTVNTEAFF

j_call: TRBJ1-4
v_call: TRBV5-5
d_call: NA
cdr3_aa: CASSQRTFATNEKLFF

j_call: TRBJ2-5
v_call: TRBV7-2
d_call: NA
cdr3_aa: CASSLQLARGETQYF

j_call: TRBJ2-1
v_call: TRBV9
d_call: NA
cdr3_aa: CASSRGERDEQFF

j_call: TRBJ1-4
v_call: TRBV5-1
d_call: NA
cdr3_aa: CASSLGGRPGEKLFF

j_call: TRBJ2-7
v_call: TRBV4-3
d_call: NA
cdr3_aa: CASSQARGYEQYF

j_call: TRBJ2-7
v_call: TRBV28
d_call: NA
cdr3_aa: CASSRSTYYEQYF

j_call: TRBJ1-5
v_call: TRBV7-9
d_call: NA
cdr3_aa: CASSLVGSDQPQHF

j_call: TRBJ2-1
v_call: TRBV18
d_call: TRBD1
cdr3_aa: CASSPRTGNEQFF

j_call: TRBJ2-1
v_call: TRBV11-2
d_call: NA
cdr3_aa: CASYGNEQFF

j_call: TRBJ1-4
v_call: TRBV6-6
d_call: NA
cdr3_aa: CASSWGGEKLFF

j_call: TRBJ2-2
v_call: TRBV7-3
d_call: TRBD1
cdr3_aa: CASSLGQVNTGELFF

j_call: TRBJ1-1
v_call: TRBV24-1
d_call: NA
cdr3_aa: CATSDGSQGNTEAFF

j_call: TRBJ1-2
v_call: TRBV30
d_call: NA
cdr3_aa: CAWSERVNYGYTF

j_call: TRBJ1-2
v_call: TRBV4-1
d_call: TRBD1
cdr3_aa: CASSQGQGYYGYTF

j_call: TRBJ2-7
v_call: TRBV28
d_call: TRBD2
cdr3_aa: CASSLAGGQSYEQYF

j_call: TRBJ2-1
v_call: TRBV14
d_call: NA
cdr3_aa: CASSQESSGWGNEQFF

j_call: TRBJ1-1
v_call: TRBV7-3
d_call: NA
cdr3_aa: CASSSDRRTEAFF

j_call: TRBJ2-7
v_call: TRBV5-6
d_call: TRBD1
cdr3_aa: CASSLGSGQSYEQYF

j_call: TRBJ2-7
v_call: TRBV29-1
d_call: NA
cdr3_aa: CSVEAREQESYEQYF

j_call: TRBJ1-1
v_call: TRBV25-1
d_call: NA
cdr3_aa: CASSGIGSWGAFF

j_call: TRBJ1-4
v_call: TRBV5-1
d_call: NA
cdr3_aa: CASTSVRDGGEKLFF

j_call: TRBJ2-2
v_call: TRBV28
d_call: NA
cdr3_aa: CASSLITVLNTGELFF

j_call: TRBJ2-3
v_call: TRBV9
d_call: NA
cdr3_aa: CASSVDGRTSTDTQYF

j_call: TRBJ2-2
v_call: TRBV5-4
d_call: NA
cdr3_aa: CASKESRGRAGELFF

j_call: TRBJ2-5
v_call: TRBV30
d_call: NA
cdr3_aa: CAWSARETQYF

j_call: TRBJ2-1
v_call: TRBV6-2/TRBV6-3
d_call: NA
cdr3_aa: CASSYGQGEVYNEQFF

j_call: TRBJ2-3
v_call: TRBV5-8
d_call: TRBD1
cdr3_aa: CASSLLQGATDTQYF

j_call: TRBJ1-1
v_call: TRBV5-6
d_call: NA
cdr3_aa: CASSLGGGRAYLVF

j_call: TRBJ1-2
v_call: TRBV7-8
d_call: NA
cdr3_aa: CASSLRLTGDNYGYTF

j_call: TRBJ2-5
v_call: TRBV7-3
d_call: NA
cdr3_aa: CASSLASGAQYF

j_call: TRBJ1-3
v_call: TRBV19
d_call: TRBD1
cdr3_aa: CASRETGAGNTIYF

j_call: TRBJ1-2
v_call: TRBV5-1
d_call: NA
cdr3_aa: CASSPEGRVDGYTF

j_call: TRBJ1-2
v_call: TRBV6-5
d_call: TRBD1
cdr3_aa: CASRATGQGYTF

j_call: TRBJ1-1
v_call: TRBV28
d_call: TRBD1
cdr3_aa: CASSLEGLGQGDEAFF

j_call: TRBJ2-5
v_call: TRBV3-1/TRBV3-2
d_call: NA
cdr3_aa: CASSQDGRDQETQYF

j_call: TRBJ2-7
v_call: TRBV2
d_call: NA
cdr3_aa: CASKTGPYEQYF

j_call: TRBJ1-5
v_call: TRBV2
d_call: NA
cdr3_aa: CASSDPPAGAQPQHF

j_call: TRBJ1-2
v_call: TRBV4-3
d_call: NA
cdr3_aa: CASSQDRRGSGYTF

j_call: TRBJ1-5
v_call: TRBV30
d_call: TRBD1
cdr3_aa: CACRMPGDRGARLHF

j_call: TRBJ2-7
v_call: TRBV29-1
d_call: TRBD1
cdr3_aa: CSVEGQGAAYEQYF

j_call: TRBJ1-1
v_call: TRBV4-2
d_call: NA
cdr3_aa: CASSPLGTWGTEAFF

j_call: TRBJ2-2
v_call: TRBV6-1
d_call: TRBD1
cdr3_aa: CASSERDRGHTGELFF

j_call: TRBJ1-6
v_call: TRBV27
d_call: NA
cdr3_aa: CASTAGPLWGTNSPLHF

j_call: TRBJ1-5
v_call: TRBV30
d_call: NA
cdr3_aa: CAWSEGVKGNQPQHF

j_call: TRBJ2-7
v_call: TRBV4-1
d_call: TRBD2
cdr3_aa: CASSQDLGGRAYEQYF